The 10 T cell receptor beta chains in this list originate from one sample, sequenced in a study of T-cell memory formation after mild COVID-19. Via MiXCR, TCRdb re-called the 5' RACE reads, giving one row per CDR3 protein. Here the sample spans 350,000 to 500,000 distinct CDR3 sequences, 15% to 25% being singletons. Input material: PBMCs or a T cell subset sorted from them (not recorded which). The receptors were gathered from an adult woman who had mild COVID-19 (a few samples of this study predate the infection). Cell type and time point are not known.

The gene calls are TRBV4-3 and TRBJ1-6; TRBD1 agrees at 8 bases. This CDR3 has 16 residues. J lost 10 bases, V lost 4 bases, and 12 bases had no gene match. Looked up from germline, CDR1 is LGHNA and CDR2 is YSLEER. CDR3 sequence reads: CASSPATSGGESPLHF. Written as DNA, the CDR3 is TGCGCCAGCAGCCCCGCCACCTCAGGGGGCGAATCACCCCTCCACTTT.

As for this clonotype: Just one base apart from a much larger clone, this may be a read error. J is TRBJ2-3 and V is TRBV12-3 or TRBV12-4, with 8 bases that match TRBD2. V dropped 5 bases and J dropped 1; count of bases not matched to a gene: 5. This CDR3 contains 15 residues. CDR3 sequence: CASSPELAGTDTQYF. The CDR3, as DNA: TGTGCCAGCAGTCCGGAACTAGCGGGCACAGATACGCAGTATTTT.

The V and J genes are TRBV10-3 and TRBJ2-6, with a possible D match to TRBD1 (5 bases). This CDR3 has 13 residues. Trimming shortened V by 10 bases and J by 2 bases, and 9 bases separated the two germline ends. Per germline, CDR1 ENHRY and CDR2 SYGVKD. CDR3 bases: TGTGCCACAGGGATCGCTGGGGCCAACGTCCTGACTTTC. It codes for CATGIAGANVLTF.

This clonotype has a handful of counts. The chain links TRBV7-8 to TRBJ2-1; 8 bases agree with TRBD1. Germline-derived CDR1 and CDR2 are SGHVS and FQNEAQ. With V trimmed by 7 bases and J by 5 bases, 10 bases remained unmatched. CDR3 size: 15 residues. The CDR3 loop is CASTPSPGGNNEQFF. The CDR3 DNA reads TGTGCCAGCACCCCCAGTCCAGGGGGCAACAATGAGCAGTTCTTC.

The rearrangement links TRBV4-2 to TRBJ2-5; tentative D call: TRBD2 (6 bases). The ends were cut back, 3 bases at V and 2 bases at J, with 16 bases in the middle. The CDR3 covers 16 residues. CDR1 and CDR2 (germline): LGHNA, YNFKEQ. The CDR3 sequence is CASSQEGRTPQETQYF. The CDR3 bases are TGTGCCAGCAGCCAGGAGGGCCGGACACCTCAAGAGACCCAGTACTTC.

The chain couples TRBV6-1 to TRBJ1-1; 8 nucleotides line up with TRBD1. There are 15 residues in the CDR3. The junction had 3 bases not matched to a gene; V was cut back by 3 bases and J by 0 bases. CDR1 MNHNS and CDR2 SASEGT come from the germline V gene. CDR3 nucleotides: TGTGCCAGCAGTGACCCAGGGGGCATGAACACTGAAGCTTTCTTT. It is translated as CASSDPGGMNTEAFF.

A few counts support this clonotype. This chain joins TRBV5-1 and TRBJ2-3; D is possibly TRBD2 (6 bases). The CDR3 has 14 residues. V shed 8 bases and J shed 6 bases, with 19 bases lying between them. Germline V gene data show CDR1 as SGHRS and CDR2 as YFSETQ. The CDR3 DNA sequence: TGCGCCAGTCGATTCTGGGGCGGGGAGGATACGCAGTATTTT. This gives the protein CASRFWGGEDTQYF. Full variable domain (remainder filled in from reference TRBV5-1 and TRBJ2-3): KAGVTQTPRYLIKTRGQQVTLSCSPISGHRSVSWYQQTPGQGLQFLFEYFSETQRNKGNFPGRFSGRQFSNSRSEMNVSTLELGDSALYLCASRFWGGEDTQYFGPGTRLTVL.

The rearrangement joins TRBV4-1 to TRBJ1-5; 7 nucleotides agree with TRBD1. In germline, CDR1 is MGHRA, CDR2 YSYEKL. The junction had 6 bases not matched to a gene; V was cut back by 1 base and J by 3 bases. The CDR3 runs to 16 residues. The CDR3: CASSQARDSYNQPQHF. In DNA form, the CDR3 reads TGCGCCAGCAGCCAAGCGAGGGACAGCTACAATCAGCCCCAGCATTTT.

This sequence joins TRBV24-1 and TRBJ2-2, with TRBD2 matching over 7 bases. J gave up 1 base and V 5 bases, and 9 bases lay outside the gene matches. The germline V gene has CDR1 KGHDR and CDR2 SFDVKD. The CDR3 spans 17 residues. The CDR3 sequence is CATSASSSGWNTGELFF. CDR3 coding DNA: TGTGCCACCAGTGCCTCATCTAGCGGATGGAACACCGGGGAGCTGTTTTTT.

The rearrangement links TRBV4-3 to TRBJ2-1; a weak D match, TRBD2 (5 bases). CDR1 and CDR2 from the germline V gene are LGHNA and YSLEER. Trimming stripped 0 bases from V and 0 bases from J, with 24 bases between. This CDR3 has 21 residues. CDR3 DNA: TGCGCCAGCAGCCAAGATCCACTCTCACGGGGTCTGTCCAGCTCCTACAATGAGCAGTTCTTC. Its protein product is CASSQDPLSRGLSSSYNEQFF.